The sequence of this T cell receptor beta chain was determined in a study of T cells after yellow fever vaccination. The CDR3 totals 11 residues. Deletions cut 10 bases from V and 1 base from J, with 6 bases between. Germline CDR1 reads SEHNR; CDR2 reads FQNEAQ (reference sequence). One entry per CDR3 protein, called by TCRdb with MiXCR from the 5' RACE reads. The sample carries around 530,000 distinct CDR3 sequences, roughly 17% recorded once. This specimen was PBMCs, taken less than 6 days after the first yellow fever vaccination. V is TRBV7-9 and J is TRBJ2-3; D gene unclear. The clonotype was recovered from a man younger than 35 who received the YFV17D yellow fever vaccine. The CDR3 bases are TGTGCCACGACTGGCACAGATACGCAGTATTTT. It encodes CATTGTDTQYF.